These 16 T cell receptor beta chains were sequenced from one sample in a study of Ad26.COV2.S vaccination and SARS-CoV-2 variants. Treatment given: roughly 20 received Ad26.COV2.S at low or high dose, single or two shots; several received placebo; per-sample allocation not given. Repertoires come from day 63 after the first vaccine or placebo injection. Sequencing used immunoSEQ multiplex PCR; TCRdb keeps in-frame clones, though not all of them. The sample lists some 420,000 clones; approximately 88% were seen once. The input for sequencing was peripheral blood, taken in a trial of Ad26.COV2.S vaccine versus placebo. The receptors come from a person aged 18-65 years who received the Ad26.COV2.S COVID-19 vaccine or a placebo.

The chain employs TRBV4-1 and TRBJ2-7; D is undetermined. This CDR3 is 16 amino acids long. From germline, CDR1 is MGHRA and CDR2 YSYEKL. V lost 1 base and J 0 bases, leaving 13 bases between the germline ends. CDR3 DNA sequence: TGCGCCAGCAGCCAAGGGTCGGGCATTTCCTCCTACGAGCAGTACTTC. Protein sequence: CASSQGSGISSYEQYF.

The rearrangement joins TRBV5-4 to TRBJ1-2, with D possibly being TRBD1 (6 bases). Germline CDR1 SGHNT, CDR2 YYREEE (reference sequence). V lost 1 base, J lost 4 bases, and 14 bases lay in between. This CDR3 is 15 amino acids long. This CDR3 is CASSLNLGGAYGYTF. The CDR3 DNA sequence: TGTGCCAGCAGCTTGAATCTGGGGGGCGCCTATGGCTACACCTTC.

The chain employs TRBV4-3 and TRBJ2-3, with TRBD2 matching 10 bases. The ends lost 0 bases at V and 2 bases at J; junction bases unmatched: 5. Germline V gene sequence: CDR1 LGHNA, CDR2 YSLEER. This CDR3 is built from 17 residues. The CDR3 coding sequence is TGCGCCAGCAGCCAAGATCAGCGGGGGGGAATCACAGATACGCAGTATTTT. Amino acids: CASSQDQRGGITDTQYF.

This chain uses TRBV29-1 with TRBJ1-3, with no clear D. V was pared by 4 bases and J by 0 bases, with 7 bases between. In germline, CDR1 is SQVTM, CDR2 ANQGSEA. The CDR3 spans 13 residues. The chain's CDR3 is CSVVVSSGNTIYF. The CDR3 DNA is TGCAGCGTTGTGGTTAGCTCTGGAAACACCATATATTTT.

The chain is built from TRBV15 and TRBJ1-2, with 8 bases identical to TRBD1. The CDR3 is 16 residues long. Per the germline V gene, CDR1 is LNHNV and CDR2 is YYDKDF (reference sequence). V shed 3 bases and J 5 bases; nucleotides not matched to a gene: 11. Here the CDR3 reads CATSSRGQAFEYGYTF. The CDR3 DNA sequence: TGTGCCACCAGCAGCAGGGGACAGGCGTTCGAATATGGCTACACCTTC.

The count of this clone is one. This chain connects TRBV29-1 to TRBJ2-1, with no clear D. The CDR3 consists of 14 residues. Germline CDR1 reads SQVTM; CDR2 reads ANQGSEA. Between the trimmed V and J ends, which lost 7 bases and 1 base, there was a span of 14 bases. As DNA, the CDR3 is TGCAGCGCAAACCTAATCTCTTCCTACAATGAGCAGTTCTTC. It specifies CSANLISSYNEQFF.

This sequence joins TRBV7-3 and TRBJ2-3; 12 nucleotides match TRBD2. CDR1 SGHTA and CDR2 FQGTGA come from the germline V gene. V gave up 4 bases and J gave up 5 bases; unmatched junction bases: 7. The CDR3 contains 16 residues. In nucleotides, the CDR3 is TGTGCCAGCAGCTACGGACTAGCGGGGACCTTAGATACGCAGTATTTT. It specifies CASSYGLAGTLDTQYF.

This chain connects TRBV24-1 to TRBJ1-2; D remains ambiguous. The CDR3 covers 14 residues. The ends were cut back, 1 base at V and 7 bases at J, with 12 bases in the middle. Germline CDR1 and CDR2: KGHDR and SFDVKD. Here the CDR3 DNA reads TGTGCCACCAGTGATTTTCGTGGGAATCGTGGCTACACCTTC. Translating gives CATSDFRGNRGYTF.

The chain employs TRBV3-1 (or the pseudogene TRBV3-2) and TRBJ1-4; D perhaps matches TRBD1 (5 bases). The CDR3 consists of 17 residues. V gave up 0 bases and J gave up 7 bases, with 18 bases separating them. Germline values: CDR1 LGHDT, CDR2 YNNKEL (reference sequence). CDR3 sequence (DNA): TGTGCCAGCAGCCAAGATTACGGGGCTACGAGAAGTGAAAAACTGTTTTTT. Translating it yields CASSQDYGATRSEKLFF.

This chain connects TRBV11-2 to TRBJ2-5; perhaps TRBD1 as D (5 bases). Germline CDR1 reads SGHAT; CDR2 reads FQNNGV. The CDR3 loop spans 16 amino acids. With 5 bases removed from V and 5 bases from J, the gap between germline ends came to 21 bases. CDR3 loop: CASSIRRGRPWETQYF. CDR3 sequence (DNA): TGTGCCAGCAGCATACGAAGGGGCAGGCCGTGGGAGACCCAGTACTTC.

This clone was observed at least ten times. J is TRBJ1-2 and V is TRBV2; D is possibly TRBD1 (5 bases). The length of the CDR3 is 16 residues. Looked up from germline, CDR1 is SNHLY and CDR2 is FYNNEI. V was clipped by 1 base and J by 0 bases, with 12 bases between them. CDR3 DNA sequence: TGTGCCAGCAGTGAAGGGGGACCAATAGCTAACTATGGCTACACCTTC. Encoded protein: CASSEGGPIANYGYTF.

V is TRBV5-5 and J is TRBJ1-5; 11 nucleotides match TRBD1. Per germline, CDR1 SGHKS and CDR2 YYEKEE (reference sequence). The length of the CDR3 is 15 residues. Trimming took 4 bases from V and 2 from J; bases not matched to a gene: 2. CDR3 loop: CASSPGQGGNQPQHF. CDR3 nucleotides: TGTGCCAGCAGCCCGGGACAGGGGGGCAATCAGCCCCAGCATTTT.

The chain is built from TRBV2 and TRBJ1-2; 11 bases line up with TRBD1. Trimming removed 6 bases from V and 4 bases from J; junction bases left unmatched: 4. From germline, CDR1 is SNHLY and CDR2 FYNNEI. This CDR3 contains 14 residues. As DNA, the CDR3 is TGTGCCAGCAGCTTCGGACAGGGGGCCTATGGCTACACCTTC. It specifies CASSFGQGAYGYTF.

V is TRBV27 and J is TRBJ1-5; tentative D call: TRBD1 (5 bases). V was pared by 8 bases and J by 7 bases, with 18 bases between. The CDR3 totals 14 residues. Germline values: CDR1 MNHEY, CDR2 SMNVEV (reference sequence). Here the CDR3 reads CASCRWRGDQPQHF. The CDR3 region has the DNA TGTGCCAGCTGTCGTTGGAGGGGAGACCAGCCCCAGCATTTT.

The V gene is TRBV5-4, the J gene TRBJ2-1; D call uncertain. The germline V gene encodes CDR1 SGHNT and CDR2 YYREEE (reference sequence). The CDR3 loop spans 15 amino acids. With 1 base removed from V and 1 base from J, the gap between germline ends came to 9 bases. The CDR3 is CASSLQGNSYNEQFF. The CDR3 DNA reads TGTGCCAGCAGCTTGCAAGGGAATTCCTACAATGAGCAGTTCTTC.

The V call is TRBV28, the J call TRBJ1-2; D is undetermined. This CDR3 contains 14 residues. Trimming took off 3 bases at V and 8 bases at J, with 16 bases between the two ends. Germline loops: CDR1 MDHEN, CDR2 SYDVKM. The CDR3 here is CASSFSIGVRGYTF. CDR3 nucleotide sequence: TGTGCCAGCAGTTTCAGTATCGGGGTGCGGGGCTACACCTTC.